This T cell receptor beta chain was recovered during a study of cytomegalovirus exposure and HLA in healthy donors. Study-level points and caveats: There were some public TCRs occurring in many donors, but most TCR sequences were rare.

The table came from immunoSEQ multiplex PCR; TCRdb's copy has only in-frame clones and leaves some out. The sample comprises about 120,000 clones, about nine tenths of which are singletons, and approximately 1.9% rests with the top ten. A remark on this clone: What it recognizes is unknown.

What was sequenced was PBMCs. This clonotype was sampled from a woman in her late teens or twenties in good health and CMV-seronegative.

CDR3 amino acids: CASSQESGGWMDTQYF. CDR3 nucleotide sequence: TGCGCCAGCAGCCAAGAGTCAGGGGGTTGGATGGATACGCAGTATTTT. The chain uses TRBV4-1 and TRBJ2-3; 7 bases are shared with TRBD1. Germline assignment: CDR1 MGHRA and CDR2 YSYEKL. V trimming: 0 bases; J trimming: 6 bases; junction bases outside the gene matches: 9. This CDR3 is 16 amino acids long.